The entry below gives a single T cell receptor (beta chain) sequence along with its context. The data belong to a study of T cell changes during pregnancy in multiple sclerosis. Assay: immunoSEQ multiplex PCR; the TCRdb copy retains only in-frame clones and omits some. The data hold under 95,000 clones, with around 92% observed a single time. This sequence was found in a female donor with multiple sclerosis, enrolled in a pregnancy study. Sequencing was performed on peripheral blood, taken after pregnancy.

CDR3 in amino acids: CASSAPGSGTEAFF. In DNA form, the CDR3 reads TGTGCCAGCAGCGCCCCCGGGTCCGGCACTGAAGCTTTCTTT. The chain recombines TRBV9 with TRBJ1-1; D uncertain. Germline CDR1 SGDLS, CDR2 YYNGEE. The CDR3 extends over 14 amino acids. Trimming shortened V by 3 bases and J by 4 bases, and 13 bases separated the two germline ends.